Included here is one T cell receptor (beta chain) sequence, with context. These data are taken from a study of blood T cell repertoires in COVID-19. Measured with immunoSEQ multiplex PCR; TCRdb has only the in-frame clones, and not every one. The sample lists 110,000 to 150,000 clones; around 89% were seen once. The CDR3 is made up of 15 amino acids. Germline V gene data show CDR1 as SGHRS and CDR2 as YFSETQ. The V and J ends lost 3 bases and 1 base respectively, with 11 bases between them. Source material: peripheral blood. The chain uses TRBV5-1 and TRBJ2-1; no clear D gene. The clonotype was recovered from a man between 60 and 70 years old with active or convalescent COVID-19. The CDR3 loop reads CASSSLRASYNEQFF. The CDR3 nucleotides read TGCGCCAGCAGCTCCCTGAGAGCGTCCTACAATGAGCAGTTCTTC.